This T cell receptor (beta chain) was documented in a study of T-cell memory formation after mild COVID-19. 5'RACE primed at constant segments yielded TCR alpha and TCR beta cDNA libraries bearing sample barcodes and UMIs. TCRdb reprocessed the 5' RACE reads with MiXCR, giving one entry per CDR3 protein. The data hold about 320,000 distinct CDR3 sequences, with roughly an eighth observed a single time. Comment on this clonotype: The antigen remains undetermined.

General study points: Cross-reactive memory seemingly joined, as some responding clones were found in pre-infection memory.

This clonotype was sampled from a man in his late teens or twenties who had mild COVID-19 (a few samples of this study predate the infection). Cell type and time point are not known. Sequencing used PBMCs or a T cell subset sorted from them (not recorded which).

The CDR3 nucleotides are TGTGCCAGCAGCTGGGGTCCACTCTATGGCTACACCTTC. Translating gives CASSWGPLYGYTF. V is TRBV7-8 and J is TRBJ1-2; D gene ambiguous. V gave up 4 bases and J gave up 4 bases, with 10 bases separating them. Germline V gives CDR1 SGHVS, CDR2 FQNEAQ. This CDR3 has 13 amino acids. Together with reference TRBV7-8 and TRBJ1-2, the CDR3 gives the full variable domain: GAGVSQSPRYKVAKRGQDVALRCDPISGHVSLFWYQQALGQGPEFLTYFQNEAQLDKSGLPSDRFFAERPEGSVSTLKIQRTQQEDSAVYLCASSWGPLYGYTFGSGTRLTVV.